These 15 T cell receptor beta chains came from one sample sequenced in a study of blood T cell repertoires in COVID-19. Only in-frame clones appear in the TCRdb table, and some are missing; sequencing was by immunoSEQ multiplex PCR. The data contain 150,000 to 200,000 clones, 90% of them singletons. Sequenced material: peripheral blood. Receptors originate from a man over 45 with acute or convalescent COVID-19.

The gene calls are TRBV5-1 and TRBJ2-1, with 12 bases lining up with TRBD2. Germline trimming cut 4 bases from V and 4 bases from J; bases unmatched to any gene: 9. The CDR3 covers 17 residues. Germline CDR1 and CDR2: SGHRS and YFSETQ. The CDR3 sequence: CASSLGLAGTPYNEQFF. In DNA, the CDR3 is TGCGCCAGCAGCCTCGGACTAGCGGGGACCCCATACAATGAGCAGTTCTTC.

The rearrangement links TRBV27 to TRBJ2-2, with a tentative D call TRBD2 (7 bases). The V and J ends lost 0 bases and 4 bases respectively, with 9 bases between them. Looked up from germline, CDR1 is MNHEY and CDR2 is SMNVEV (reference sequence). CDR3 length equals 15 residues. The CDR3 here is CASSLSAGATGELFF. CDR3 in DNA: TGTGCCAGCAGTTTATCGGCGGGGGCCACCGGGGAGCTGTTTTTT.

This clone occurred once. The chain has TRBV29-1 and TRBJ2-1; TRBD2 agrees at 10 bases. The germline V gene encodes CDR1 SQVTM and CDR2 ANQGSEA. Trimming at V came to 2 bases and at J to 0 bases, leaving 4 bases not matched to a gene. The CDR3 has 16 amino acids. CDR3: CSVELAGALSYNEQFF. The CDR3 region has the DNA TGCAGCGTTGAACTAGCGGGGGCCCTCTCCTACAATGAGCAGTTCTTC.

The chain employs TRBV2 and TRBJ1-2; D might be TRBD1 (6 bases). Germline CDR1 reads SNHLY; CDR2 reads FYNNEI. This CDR3 has 13 amino acids. Trimming took off 7 bases at V and 8 bases at J, with 17 bases between the two ends. CDR3 nucleotides: TGTGCCAGCACTCCCGGCGGGGGCCAAGGCTACACCTTC. Amino acids: CASTPGGGQGYTF.

The V call is TRBV7-8, the J call TRBJ1-3, with TRBD1 identical over 8 bases. The V and J ends lost 5 bases and 0 bases, in that order; junction bases with no gene match: 6. Looked up from germline, CDR1 is SGHVS and CDR2 is FQNEAQ. This CDR3 contains 16 residues. DNA of the CDR3: TGTGCCAGCAGCGCGGGACAGGTGAACTCTGGAAACACCATATATTTT. It is translated as CASSAGQVNSGNTIYF.

V usage is TRBV6-5 and J usage is TRBJ2-7; D is possibly TRBD2 (6 bases). V lost 4 bases to trimming and J lost 7 bases, with 14 bases between them. This CDR3 comprises 13 residues. Per the germline V gene, CDR1 is MNHEY and CDR2 is SVGAGI. The CDR3 reads CASSWDWHKEQYV. In DNA form, the CDR3 reads TGTGCCAGCAGTTGGGACTGGCATAAGGAGCAGTACGTC.

V is TRBV5-6 and J is TRBJ2-6; D not resolved. Germline V gene lookup returns CDR1 SGHDT and CDR2 YYEEEE. Trimming stripped 2 bases from V and 0 bases from J, with 3 bases between. The CDR3 spans 14 residues. The CDR3 here is CASSFFSGANVLTF. The DNA of the CDR3 is TGTGCCAGCAGCTTCTTCTCTGGGGCCAACGTCCTGACTTTC. The variable domain in full, with the rest retrieved from reference TRBV5-6 and TRBJ2-6, is DAGVTQSPTHLIKTRGQQVTLRCSPKSGHDTVSWYQQALGQGPQFIFQYYEEEERQRGNFPDRFSGHQFPNYSSELNVNALLLGDSALYLCASSFFSGANVLTFGAGSRLTVL.

This chain links TRBV29-1 with TRBJ2-3; D is undetermined. V was trimmed by 6 bases and J by 4 bases, leaving 20 bases between them. The CDR3 length is 15 residues. Germline V gives CDR1 SQVTM, CDR2 ANQGSEA. This chain's CDR3 is CSVSTQPPSSDTQYF. Written as DNA, the CDR3 is TGCAGCGTCTCTACACAGCCCCCTTCTTCAGATACGCAGTATTTT.

The V gene is TRBV28, the J gene TRBJ1-5; unclear D gene. V lost 3 bases to trimming and J lost 1 base, with 22 bases between them. The length of the CDR3 is 19 residues. CDR1 MDHEN and CDR2 SYDVKM come from the germline V gene. CDR3 loop: CASSFIGWRRGMSNQPQHF. The DNA for the CDR3 is TGTGCCAGCAGTTTCATTGGGTGGAGGCGGGGTATGAGCAATCAGCCCCAGCATTTT.

The rearrangement links TRBV19 to TRBJ1-3, with D perhaps TRBD1 (5 bases). Germline V gene data show CDR1 as LNHDA and CDR2 as SQIVND (reference sequence). The CDR3 totals 14 residues. Trimming cost V 7 bases and J 5 bases, with 15 bases left between them. CDR3 bases: TGTGCCAGTACCGACAGCCGGGCTCGAAACACCATATATTTT. Translation: CASTDSRARNTIYF.

The chain has TRBV29-1 and TRBJ1-5; D is unresolved. Trimming cost V 4 bases and J 2 bases, with 12 bases left between them. The CDR3 sequence is 14 residues long. The germline V gene has CDR1 SQVTM and CDR2 ANQGSEA. The CDR3 DNA is TGCAGCGTTGTGGTCAGCGGGGGCAATCAGCCCCAGCATTTT. Residues: CSVVVSGGNQPQHF.

The chain joins TRBV24-1 to TRBJ2-1, with 10 bases identical to TRBD1. The CDR3 covers 15 residues. With 7 bases clipped from V and 3 bases from J, the junction kept 5 bases outside the gene matches. Germline V gene lookup returns CDR1 KGHDR and CDR2 SFDVKD. The DNA of the CDR3 is TGTGCCACCAGCCCGACAGGGGGCAGCTACAATGAGCAGTTCTTC. As protein: CATSPTGGSYNEQFF.

This rearrangement joins TRBV18 to TRBJ2-3; no clear D gene. The V gene lost 3 bases and the J gene lost 5 bases, with 15 bases spanning the gap. This CDR3 spans 15 amino acids. Germline values: CDR1 KGHSH, CDR2 LQKENI. CDR3 nucleotides: TGTGCCAGCTCACCTAACAGTGTCCCTATAGATACGCAGTATTTT. Translation gives CASSPNSVPIDTQYF. Full variable domain (outside the CDR3, taken from reference TRBV18 and TRBJ2-3): NAGVMQNPRHLVRRRGQEARLRCSPMKGHSHVYWYRQLPEEGLKFMVYLQKENIIDESGMPKERFSAEFPKEGPSILRIQQVVRGDSAAYFCASSPNSVPIDTQYFGPGTRLTVL.

The rearrangement links TRBV6-5 to TRBJ1-5, with D perhaps TRBD1 (5 bases). Germline CDR1 is MNHEY and CDR2 is SVGAGI. V lost 0 bases, J lost 1 base, and 7 bases lay in between. The CDR3 loop spans 15 amino acids. The CDR3 DNA sequence: TGTGCCAGCAGTTACTCTGGGGCGAGCAATCAGCCCCAGCATTTT. This sequence encodes CASSYSGASNQPQHF.

This rearrangement joins TRBV19 to TRBJ1-2; the D is unclear. The CDR3 is 14 residues long. CDR1 LNHDA and CDR2 SQIVND come from the germline V gene (reference sequence). The V gene lost 2 bases and the J gene lost 2 bases, with 9 bases spanning the gap. This CDR3 is CASSIYGENYGYTF. CDR3 bases: TGTGCCAGTAGTATATACGGAGAAAACTATGGCTACACCTTC.